This paragraph reports one TCR beta chain. The antigen is undetermined. It was cDNA, reverse transcribed from extracted RNA, that served as the sequencing template. The method was immunoSEQ multiplex PCR; TCRdb's version includes in-frame clones alone and lacks a portion of them. The sample holds 65,000 to 90,000 clones, approximately 50% seen once. This sample stems from a study of CD8+ T cells in alopecia areata. Sorted populations comprised CD4+ and CD8+ T cells obtained from PBMCs. Findings and limits, study-wide: For lesional scalp, especially alopecia totalis/universalis, clonality was higher than in normal scalp.

Trimming took off 2 bases at V and 2 bases at J, with 7 bases between the two ends. Germline CDR1 is KGHSH and CDR2 is LQKENI. The CDR3 covers 13 residues. V gene TRBV18 combines with J gene TRBJ2-7; maybe TRBD1 (6 bases). Sequenced sample: NKG2D-high CD8+ T cells sorted from blood. The TCR was taken from a human donor with alopecia areata. The CDR3 loop reads CASSPRQAYEQYF. DNA for the CDR3: TGTGCCAGCTCACCAAGACAGGCCTACGAGCAGTACTTC. Together with reference TRBV18 and TRBJ2-7, the CDR3 gives the full variable domain: NAGVMQNPRHLVRRRGQEARLRCSPMKGHSHVYWYRQLPEEGLKFMVYLQKENIIDESGMPKERFSAEFPKEGPSILRIQQVVRGDSAAYFCASSPRQAYEQYFGPGTRLTVT.